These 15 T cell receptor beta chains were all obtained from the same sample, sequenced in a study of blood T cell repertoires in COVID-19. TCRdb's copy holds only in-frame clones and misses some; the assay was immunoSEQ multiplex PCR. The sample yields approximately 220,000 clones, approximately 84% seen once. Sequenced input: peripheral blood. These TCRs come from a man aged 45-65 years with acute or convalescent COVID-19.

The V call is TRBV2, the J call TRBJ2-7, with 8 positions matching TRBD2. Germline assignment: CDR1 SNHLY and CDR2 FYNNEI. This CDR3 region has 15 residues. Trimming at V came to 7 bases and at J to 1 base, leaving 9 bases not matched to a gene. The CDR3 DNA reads TGTGCCAGCAATCCTACGGGACTAGAGTCCTACGAGCAGTACTTC. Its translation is CASNPTGLESYEQYF.

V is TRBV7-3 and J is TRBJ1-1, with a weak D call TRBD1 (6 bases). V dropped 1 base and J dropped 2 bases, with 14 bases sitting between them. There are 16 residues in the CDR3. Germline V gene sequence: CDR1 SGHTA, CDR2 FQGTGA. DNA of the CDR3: TGTGCCAGCAGCTTAAATCCCCCACAGGGAAACACTGAAGCTTTCTTT. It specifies CASSLNPPQGNTEAFF.

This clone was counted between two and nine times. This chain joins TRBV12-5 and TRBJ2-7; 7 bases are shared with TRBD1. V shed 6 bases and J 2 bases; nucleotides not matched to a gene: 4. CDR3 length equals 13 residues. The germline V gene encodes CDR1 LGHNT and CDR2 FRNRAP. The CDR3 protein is CASGNDRAYEQYF. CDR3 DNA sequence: TGTGCTAGTGGCAATGACAGGGCCTACGAGCAGTACTTC.

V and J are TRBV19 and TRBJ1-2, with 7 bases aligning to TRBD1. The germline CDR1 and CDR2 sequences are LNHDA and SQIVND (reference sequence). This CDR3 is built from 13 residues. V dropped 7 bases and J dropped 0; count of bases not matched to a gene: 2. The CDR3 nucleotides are TGTGCCAGTACCGACAGGGCTAACTATGGCTACACCTTC. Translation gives CASTDRANYGYTF.

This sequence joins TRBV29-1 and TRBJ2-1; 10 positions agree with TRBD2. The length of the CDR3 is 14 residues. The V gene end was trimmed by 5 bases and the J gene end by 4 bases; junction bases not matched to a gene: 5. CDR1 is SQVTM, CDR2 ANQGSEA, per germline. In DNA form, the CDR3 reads TGCAGCGTTCTAGAACTAGCGGGGTACAATGAGCAGTTCTTC. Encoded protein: CSVLELAGYNEQFF.

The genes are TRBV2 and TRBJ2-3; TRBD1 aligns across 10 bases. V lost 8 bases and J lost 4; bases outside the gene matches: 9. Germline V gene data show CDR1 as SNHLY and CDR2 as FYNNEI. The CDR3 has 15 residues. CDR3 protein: CASPLRTGGADTQYF. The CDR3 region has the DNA TGTGCCAGCCCCCTCCGGACAGGGGGAGCAGATACGCAGTATTTT.

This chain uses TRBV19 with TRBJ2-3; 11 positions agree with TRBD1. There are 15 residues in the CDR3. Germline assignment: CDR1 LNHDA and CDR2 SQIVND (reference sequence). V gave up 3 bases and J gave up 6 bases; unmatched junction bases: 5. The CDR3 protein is CASSIGQGARDTQYF. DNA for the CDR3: TGTGCCAGTAGTATTGGACAGGGGGCGAGGGATACGCAGTATTTT.

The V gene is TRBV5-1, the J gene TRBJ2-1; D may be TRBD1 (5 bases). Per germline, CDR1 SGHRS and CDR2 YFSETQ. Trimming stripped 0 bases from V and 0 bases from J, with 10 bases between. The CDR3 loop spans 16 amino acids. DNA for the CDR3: TGCGCCAGCAGCTTGGAGGGGTTACCCTCCTACAATGAGCAGTTCTTC. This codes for CASSLEGLPSYNEQFF.

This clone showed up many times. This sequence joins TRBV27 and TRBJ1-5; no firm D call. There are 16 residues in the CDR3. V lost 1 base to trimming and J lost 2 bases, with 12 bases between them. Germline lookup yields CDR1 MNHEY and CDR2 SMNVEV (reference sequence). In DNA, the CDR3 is TGTGCCAGCAGTTTATTTGGTGGGAGCGGCAATCAGCCCCAGCATTTT. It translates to CASSLFGGSGNQPQHF.

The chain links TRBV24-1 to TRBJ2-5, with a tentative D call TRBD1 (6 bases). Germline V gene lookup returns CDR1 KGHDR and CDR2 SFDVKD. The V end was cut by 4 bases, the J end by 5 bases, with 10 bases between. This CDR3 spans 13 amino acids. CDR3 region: CATSERDKETQYF. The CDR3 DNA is TGTGCCACCAGTGAAAGGGACAAGGAGACCCAGTACTTC.

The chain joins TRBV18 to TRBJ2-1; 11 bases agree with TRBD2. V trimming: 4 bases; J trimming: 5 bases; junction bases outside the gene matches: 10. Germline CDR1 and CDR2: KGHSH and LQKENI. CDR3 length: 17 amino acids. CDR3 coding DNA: TGTGCCAGCTCACTAATGACTAGCGGGATAATTCACAATGAGCAGTTCTTC. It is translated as CASSLMTSGIIHNEQFF.

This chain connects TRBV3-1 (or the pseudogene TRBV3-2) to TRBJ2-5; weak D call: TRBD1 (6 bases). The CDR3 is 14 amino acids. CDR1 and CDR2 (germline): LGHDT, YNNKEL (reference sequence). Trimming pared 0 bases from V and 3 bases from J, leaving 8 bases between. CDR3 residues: CASSQEPGEETQYF. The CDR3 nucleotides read TGTGCCAGCAGCCAAGAGCCAGGGGAAGAGACCCAGTACTTC.

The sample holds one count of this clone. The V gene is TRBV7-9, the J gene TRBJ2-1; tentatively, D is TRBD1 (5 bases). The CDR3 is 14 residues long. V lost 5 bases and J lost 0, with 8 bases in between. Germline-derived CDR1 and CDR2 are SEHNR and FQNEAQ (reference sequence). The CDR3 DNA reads TGTGCCAGCAGCGCCGACAGCTCCTACAATGAGCAGTTCTTC. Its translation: CASSADSSYNEQFF.

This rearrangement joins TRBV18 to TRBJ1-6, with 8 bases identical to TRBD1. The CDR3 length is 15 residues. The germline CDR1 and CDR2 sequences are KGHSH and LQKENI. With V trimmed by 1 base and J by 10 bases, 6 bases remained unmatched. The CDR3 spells CASSPRGQALSPLHF. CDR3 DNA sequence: TGTGCCAGCTCACCACGGGGACAGGCCCTCTCACCCCTCCACTTT.

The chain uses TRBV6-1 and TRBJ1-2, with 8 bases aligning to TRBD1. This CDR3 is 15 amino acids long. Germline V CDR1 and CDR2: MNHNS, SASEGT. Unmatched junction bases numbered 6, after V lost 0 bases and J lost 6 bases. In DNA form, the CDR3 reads TGTGCCAGCAGTGAAGCAGGCAGGGGGCTTGATGGCTACACCTTC. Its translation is CASSEAGRGLDGYTF.